The sequence of this T cell receptor beta chain was determined in a study of T cell repertoires in cytomegalovirus infection. About the study: A matching HLA type, together with CMV infection, was signaled by public TCR beta signatures.

Whole-study findings and limits: HLA-C-restricted TCR beta clonotypes specific for CMV led the ex vivo response.

From the reads, TCRdb called clonotypes with MiXCR, one entry per CDR3 protein. The sample holds about 920,000 distinct CDR3 sequences, around 31% seen once. This clonotype was seen repeatedly, ten times or more. Its antigen remains unknown. Germline assignment: CDR1 ENHRY and CDR2 SYGVKD. The CDR3 is made up of 16 amino acids. Trimming at V came to 11 bases and at J to 3 bases, leaving 17 bases not matched to a gene. J is TRBJ1-2 and V is TRBV10-3, with 8 bases fitting TRBD1. Here the sequenced sample was cultured CD8+ T cells from PBMCs, taken from culture after CMV antigen stimulation. This TCR was recovered from a human donor in good health (CMV status not recorded). Some clones in this sample may be carry-over from other donors' samples. The CDR3 reads CAASRTGMKGDYGYTF. CDR3 in DNA: TGTGCCGCAAGTCGGACAGGGATGAAGGGGGACTATGGCTACACCTTC.